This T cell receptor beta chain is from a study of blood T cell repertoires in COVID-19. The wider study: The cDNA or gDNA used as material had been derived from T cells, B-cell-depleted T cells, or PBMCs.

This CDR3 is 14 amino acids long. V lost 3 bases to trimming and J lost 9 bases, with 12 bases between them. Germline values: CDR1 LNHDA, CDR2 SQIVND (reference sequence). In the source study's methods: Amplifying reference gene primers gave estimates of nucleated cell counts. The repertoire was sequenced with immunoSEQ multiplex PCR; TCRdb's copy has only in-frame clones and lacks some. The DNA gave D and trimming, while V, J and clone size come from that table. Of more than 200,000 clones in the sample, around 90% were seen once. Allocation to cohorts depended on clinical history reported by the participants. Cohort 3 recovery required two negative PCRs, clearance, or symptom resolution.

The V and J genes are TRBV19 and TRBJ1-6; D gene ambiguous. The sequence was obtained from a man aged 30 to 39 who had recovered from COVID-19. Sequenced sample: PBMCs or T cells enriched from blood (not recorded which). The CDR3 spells CASSIGVLSSPLHF. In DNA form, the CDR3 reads TGTGCCAGTAGTATCGGGGTTTTGAGTTCACCCCTCCACTTT.